This T cell receptor beta chain was sequenced for a study of human T cells and chemical hapten exposure. Study information: Small volume differences among pooled libraries mainly caused per-sample TCR yield variation.

In the study's own analysis: Per-sample TCR counts ranged from roughly 20,000 to 750,000, median around 96,000. TCRdb reprocessed the 5' RACE reads with MiXCR, giving one entry per CDR3 protein. None of the V and J calls come from the authors' own analysis; TCRdb made them. The sample carries some 78,000 distinct CDR3 sequences, 7% to 8% recorded once. Blood, whole and unfractionated, served as the source for total RNA extraction. There are 14 residues in the CDR3. V was clipped by 1 base and J by 0 bases, with 7 bases between them. CDR1 and CDR2 from the germline V gene are SGHTA and FQGNSA. This clonotype has ten or more counts.

The TCR was taken from a male donor in good health. The J gene is TRBJ2-7, the V gene TRBV7-2, with D unresolved. The CDR3 DNA reads TGTGCCAGCAGCTTAGACAATTACTCCTACGAGCAGTACTTC. Protein sequence: CASSLDNYSYEQYF.